This T cell receptor beta chain was identified in a study of blood T cell repertoires in COVID-19. Looking at the study overall: T cells, B-cell-depleted T cells, or PBMCs provided the cDNA or gDNA that served as material.

This study enrolled people aged 18 to 89 from roughly 24 US geographic areas. This clone was recorded a few times. Assay used: immunoSEQ multiplex PCR; TCRdb lists only in-frame clones, some missing. The sample shows about 210,000 clones, around 87% of them seen only once. This TCR came from a man aged 30 to 45 in a cohort exposed to, infected with or recovered from COVID-19 (not recorded which). Sequenced input: PBMCs or T cells enriched from blood (not recorded which).

CDR3 amino acids: CASSLLTSGVTRELFF. Here the CDR3 DNA reads TGTGCCAGCAGTTTACTGACTAGCGGGGTTACACGGGAGCTGTTTTTT. The V and J genes are TRBV27 and TRBJ2-2; 11 bases match TRBD2. Losses at the gene ends were 2 bases for V and 9 bases for J; bases not matched to a gene: 8. Germline values: CDR1 MNHEY, CDR2 SMNVEV (reference sequence). The length of the CDR3 is 16 residues.